The TCR beta chain under discussion was sequenced for a study of blood T cell repertoires in COVID-19. Study at large: The United States, Italy and Spain provided the acute and convalescent COVID-19 samples. Sample material is recorded as cDNA or gDNA derived from T cells, B-cell-depleted T cells, or PBMCs.

This clone has a handful of counts. V lost 7 bases to trimming and J lost 1 base, with 14 bases between them. In germline, CDR1 is MDHEN, CDR2 SYDVKM. CDR3 length: 14 residues. In the original processing: Scientists estimated how many nucleated cells there were by amplifying reference gene primers. Produced via immunoSEQ multiplex PCR; TCRdb's table is partial and in-frame only. For V, J and clone size, that table is used; D and trimming come from the DNA. The sample includes about 100,000 clones, 92% of them seen just once. The sequence came from a man in his fifties or sixties with active COVID-19. The material sequenced was peripheral blood. The chain carries TRBV28 and TRBJ2-7; possible D gene TRBD1, 6 bases. In DNA form, the CDR3 reads TGTGCCAGCACTCCGAACAGGGTGTCCTACGAGCAGTACTTC. The encoded protein is CASTPNRVSYEQYF.